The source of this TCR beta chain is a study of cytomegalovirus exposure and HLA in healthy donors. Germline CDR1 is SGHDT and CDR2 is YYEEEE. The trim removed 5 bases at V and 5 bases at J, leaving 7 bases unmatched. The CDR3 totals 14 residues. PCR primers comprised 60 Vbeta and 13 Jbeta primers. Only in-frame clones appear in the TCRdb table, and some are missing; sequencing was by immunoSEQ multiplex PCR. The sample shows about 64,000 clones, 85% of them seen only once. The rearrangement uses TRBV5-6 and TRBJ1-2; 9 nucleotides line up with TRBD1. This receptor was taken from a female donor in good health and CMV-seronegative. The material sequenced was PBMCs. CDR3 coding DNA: TGTGCCAGCAGTTGGGACAGGGTCGCTTATGGCTACACCTTC. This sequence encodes CASSWDRVAYGYTF.